A selection of T cell receptor beta chains follows, all from one sample in a study of radiotherapy plus CTLA-4 blockade in lung cancer. TCRdb's table, derived via immunoSEQ multiplex PCR, lists solely in-frame clones and lacks some. This sample yields about 68,000 clones, of which 79% are seen a single time; 8% to 10% belongs to the top ten. The sequences come from peripheral blood, collected from a patient treated with radiotherapy plus ipilimumab. The source is a human donor with non-small cell lung cancer who had a complete response to radiotherapy plus ipilimumab. The CDR3 runs from the conserved cysteine through the conserved F or W. D genes are given only for firm matches. Size is stated for part of the rows, as once, few or many counts, or as a class when the clone is expanded.

J: TRBJ2-1
D: -
V: TRBV11-2
size: -
CDR3: CASSLLNEQFF
DNA: TGTGCCAGCAGCTTACTGAATGAGCAGTTCTTC

J: TRBJ1-2
D: -
V: TRBV28
size: -
CDR3: CASSLGQRTGGYTF
DNA: TGTGCCAGCAGTTTAGGACAAAGAACGGGGGGCTACACCTTC

J: TRBJ1-1
D: -
V: TRBV6-5
size: -
CDR3: CATVRAQTGNTEAFF
DNA: TGTGCCACCGTAAGGGCCCAGACAGGGAACACTGAAGCTTTCTTT

J: TRBJ1-2
D: TRBD1
V: TRBV6-5
size: few
CDR3: CASRDRGRDYGYTF
DNA: TGTGCCAGCAGGGACAGGGGGCGAGACTATGGCTACACCTTC

J: TRBJ2-1
D: TRBD2
V: TRBV5-8
size: -
CDR3: CASSLEAGLYEQFF
DNA: TGTGCCAGCAGCTTGGAAGCGGGGCTCTATGAGCAGTTCTTC

J: TRBJ1-5
D: -
V: TRBV6-1
size: -
CDR3: CASREQGRASNQPQHF
DNA: TGTGCCAGCAGAGAACAGGGTAGAGCATCCAATCAGCCCCAGCATTTT

J: TRBJ2-5
D: TRBD2
V: TRBV27
size: -
CDR3: CASSYGTSGGGRRETQYF
DNA: TGTGCCAGCAGTTACGGGACTAGCGGGGGTGGTCGGAGGGAGACCCAGTACTTC

J: TRBJ1-4
D: -
V: TRBV5-5
size: -
CDR3: CASSLWGLKSVGKLFF
DNA: TGTGCCAGCAGCTTATGGGGACTCAAGTCGGTTGGAAAACTGTTTTTT

J: TRBJ2-1
D: -
V: TRBV18
size: -
CDR3: CASSPPNLNEQFF
DNA: TGTGCCAGCTCACCACCGAATTTAAATGAGCAGTTCTTC

J: TRBJ2-5
D: TRBD1
V: TRBV5-6
size: few
CDR3: CASRIRTGETQYF
DNA: TGTGCCAGCCGCATACGGACAGGAGAGACCCAGTACTTC

J: TRBJ1-2
D: -
V: TRBV30
size: -
CDR3: CAWSVQRSYYGYTF
DNA: TGTGCCTGGAGTGTACAAAGGAGCTACTATGGCTACACCTTC

J: TRBJ2-2
D: -
V: TRBV14
size: -
CDR3: CASSPSLAGTGELFF
DNA: TGTGCCAGCAGCCCATCCCTGGCCGGCACCGGGGAGCTGTTTTTT

J: TRBJ2-3
D: TRBD2
V: TRBV6-4
size: -
CDR3: CASSVLAGATDTQYF
DNA: TGTGCCAGCAGTGTGCTAGCGGGAGCCACAGATACGCAGTATTTT

J: TRBJ2-2
D: -
V: TRBV2
size: -
CDR3: CASSEDQGPGELFF
DNA: TGTGCCAGCAGTGAAGACCAGGGCCCCGGGGAGCTGTTTTTT

J: TRBJ1-6
D: -
V: TRBV5-8
size: -
CDR3: CASTRRYNSPLHF
DNA: TGTGCCAGCACCCGACGGTATAATTCACCCCTCCACTTT

J: TRBJ1-6
D: -
V: TRBV11-2
size: -
CDR3: CASSFAGNSPLHF
DNA: TGTGCCAGCAGTTTTGCCGGGAATTCACCCCTCCACTTT

J: TRBJ1-2
D: -
V: TRBV14
size: -
CDR3: CASSPRMGSYGYTF
DNA: TGTGCCAGCAGCCCCCGGATGGGGAGCTATGGCTACACCTTC

J: TRBJ1-1
D: -
V: TRBV6-5
size: -
CDR3: CASSDQRQEAFF
DNA: TGTGCCAGCAGTGACCAGAGGCAGGAAGCTTTCTTT

J: TRBJ1-2
D: -
V: TRBV19
size: -
CDR3: CASSIPQGGYTF
DNA: TGTGCCAGTAGTATCCCCCAGGGAGGCTACACCTTC

J: TRBJ1-3
D: -
V: TRBV6-5
size: few
CDR3: CASRPGPSSGNTIYF
DNA: TGTGCCAGCAGGCCGGGGCCTAGCTCTGGAAACACCATATATTTT

J: TRBJ1-1
D: -
V: TRBV4-3
size: -
CDR3: CASSQDVNTEAFF
DNA: TGCGCCAGCAGCCAAGACGTGAACACTGAAGCTTTCTTT